This entry describes one T cell receptor beta chain. Its antigen is still unknown. These data belong to a study of Ad26.COV2.S vaccination and SARS-CoV-2 variants. Study summary: COV1001, an Ad26.COV2.S trial, supplied this vaccine-arm donor. The authors gave Ad26.COV2.S intramuscularly, either once or twice 56 days apart. General study findings and limits: Following vaccination, spike-specific CD8+ and CD4+ T cell responses reportedly exhibited substantial breadth.

Stated treatment: approximately 18 received Ad26.COV2.S at low or high dose, single or two shots; about 5 received placebo; per-sample allocation not given. Day 63 following the first vaccine or placebo injection was when the samples were taken. Clones were sequenced by immunoSEQ multiplex PCR, and TCRdb holds only the in-frame ones, with some missing. The sample includes under 600,000 clones, 70% to 90% of them seen just once. Sequenced material: peripheral blood, taken in a trial of Ad26.COV2.S vaccine versus placebo. The clonotype was recovered from a person aged 18-60 years who received the Ad26.COV2.S COVID-19 vaccine or a placebo.

CDR3 loop: CAWSHETGIIYNEQFF. The CDR3 nucleotides are TGTGCCTGGAGTCACGAGACAGGAATAATCTACAATGAGCAGTTCTTC. The rearrangement links TRBV30 to TRBJ2-1; possibly TRBD1 for D (6 bases). The V gene's germline CDR1 is GTSNPN and CDR2 SVGIG (reference sequence). CDR3 size: 16 residues. With 2 bases removed from V and 3 bases from J, the gap between germline ends came to 17 bases. Combining the CDR3 with reference TRBV30 and TRBJ2-1 gives the whole variable domain SQTIHQWPATLVQPVGSPLSLECTVEGTSNPNLYWYRQAAGRGLQLLFYSVGIGQISSEVPQNLSASRPQDRQFILSSKKLLLSDSGFYLCAWSHETGIIYNEQFFGPGTRLTVL.